Listed below are T cell receptor beta chains from one sample, sequenced in a study of identical twins. Each CDR3 protein gets one entry after TCRdb re-called the 5' RACE reads with MiXCR. The sample lists 690,000 or so distinct CDR3 sequences; 6.1% were seen once. Sequencing was carried out using naive T cells sorted from blood. The receptors were gathered from a man aged 18 to 30 in good health. The CDR3 runs from the conserved cysteine through the conserved F or W. D genes are given only for firm matches. Part of the rows lack a size; the others show once, few, many or a class for expanded clones.

clone size: many; D gene: .; J gene: TRBJ2-1; V gene: TRBV5-1; CDR3 DNA: TGCGCCAGCGGATGGCCTCTGACAGACTACAATGAGCAGTTCTTC; CDR3 protein: CASGWPLTDYNEQFF
clone size: many; D gene: .; J gene: TRBJ2-5; V gene: TRBV20-1; CDR3 DNA: TGCAGTGCCCCTGTTTGGGAGACCCAGTACTTC; CDR3 protein: CSAPVWETQYF
clone size: .; D gene: .; J gene: TRBJ1-5; V gene: TRBV6-1; CDR3 DNA: TGTGCCAGCAGTCCTGGACAGTCAGGCAATCAGCCCCAGCATTTT; CDR3 protein: CASSPGQSGNQPQHF
clone size: .; D gene: .; J gene: TRBJ2-1; V gene: TRBV6-1; CDR3 DNA: TGTGCCAGCAAACGGGGGCGGGGAGATGAGCAGTTCTTC; CDR3 protein: CASKRGRGDEQFF
clone size: many; D gene: .; J gene: TRBJ2-1; V gene: TRBV6-1; CDR3 DNA: TGTGCCAGCAGAGGGCTGATACCTTTCAATGAGCAGTTCTTC; CDR3 protein: CASRGLIPFNEQFF
clone size: .; D gene: TRBD1; J gene: TRBJ2-1; V gene: TRBV25-1; CDR3 DNA: TGTGCCAGCAGTGGGAAGTTCGACAGGGGTGAGCAGTTCTTC; CDR3 protein: CASSGKFDRGEQFF
clone size: few; D gene: TRBD2; J gene: TRBJ2-5; V gene: TRBV7-2; CDR3 DNA: TGTGCCAGCGGGACGACTAGCGGGGGGGGAACCCAGTACTTC; CDR3 protein: CASGTTSGGGTQYF
clone size: many; D gene: .; J gene: TRBJ2-1; V gene: TRBV27; CDR3 DNA: TGTGCCAGCAGTTTAAGAACAGGTAGCTCCTACAATGAGCAGTTCTTC; CDR3 protein: CASSLRTGSSYNEQFF
clone size: .; D gene: TRBD2; J gene: TRBJ2-5; V gene: TRBV5-1; CDR3 DNA: TGCGCCAGCAGCGTTAGCGGGAGGAGAGAGACCCAGTACTTC; CDR3 protein: CASSVSGRRETQYF
clone size: many; D gene: TRBD1; J gene: TRBJ1-1; V gene: TRBV12-3/TRBV12-4; CDR3 DNA: TGTGCCAGCAGTTTAATGCGCCGGGACAGGGCTCCTGAAGCTTTCTTT; CDR3 protein: CASSLMRRDRAPEAFF
clone size: many; D gene: TRBD1; J gene: TRBJ2-7; V gene: TRBV5-1; CDR3 DNA: TGCGCCAGCAGCTTGGCTTGGGACAGGGGGTCCTACGAGCAGTACTTC; CDR3 protein: CASSLAWDRGSYEQYF
clone size: few; D gene: .; J gene: TRBJ2-7; V gene: TRBV7-2; CDR3 DNA: TGTGCCAGCAGCTTAGAGGTGGCCGAGCAGTACTTC; CDR3 protein: CASSLEVAEQYF
clone size: .; D gene: .; J gene: TRBJ2-7; V gene: TRBV3-1; CDR3 DNA: TGTGCCAGCAGCCAAGAAAGAGGGCTAGCTGCCTACGAGCAGTACTTC; CDR3 protein: CASSQERGLAAYEQYF
clone size: many; D gene: .; J gene: TRBJ2-3; V gene: TRBV5-1; CDR3 DNA: TGTGCCAGCAGTTTATTAGGAGCGGATACGCAGTATTTT; CDR3 protein: CASSLLGADTQYF
clone size: .; D gene: .; J gene: TRBJ2-7; V gene: TRBV27; CDR3 DNA: TGTGCCAGCAGTTTTCAGGGAAAATACGAGCAGTACTTC; CDR3 protein: CASSFQGKYEQYF
clone size: .; D gene: .; J gene: TRBJ2-1; V gene: TRBV2; CDR3 DNA: TGTGCCAGCAGTGCCCTTATAAGGGGGGACCAGTTCTTC; CDR3 protein: CASSALIRGDQFF
clone size: few; D gene: TRBD2; J gene: TRBJ2-2; V gene: TRBV29-1; CDR3 DNA: TGCAGCGTTGATAGAGGCGGGAGGGCCGGGGCCACCGGGGAGCTGTTTTTT; CDR3 protein: CSVDRGGRAGATGELFF
clone size: few; D gene: .; J gene: TRBJ2-1; V gene: TRBV11-2; CDR3 DNA: TGTGCCAGCAGCTTAAATCCACAGACAGCGAAAATCAATGAGCAGTTCTTC; CDR3 protein: CASSLNPQTAKINEQFF
clone size: many; D gene: .; J gene: TRBJ1-5; V gene: TRBV5-1; CDR3 DNA: TGCGCCAGCAGCCTACAGGGAGACAATCAGCCCCAGCATTTT; CDR3 protein: CASSLQGDNQPQHF
clone size: .; D gene: .; J gene: TRBJ1-5; V gene: TRBV12-3/TRBV12-4; CDR3 DNA: TGTGCCAGCAGTTTAAAGACATCGGAGTATAGCAATCAGCCCCAGCATTTT; CDR3 protein: CASSLKTSEYSNQPQHF
clone size: few; D gene: TRBD2; J gene: TRBJ2-3; V gene: TRBV12-3/TRBV12-4; CDR3 DNA: TGTGCCAGCACCCCTGGGGATGACCCCCTAGCGGGGAATCCGACGGATACGCAGTATTTT; CDR3 protein: CASTPGDDPLAGNPTDTQYF
clone size: few; D gene: .; J gene: TRBJ2-5; V gene: TRBV18; CDR3 DNA: TGTGCCAGCTCACCCCCGCCGGGCTTCCAAGAGACCCAGTACTTC; CDR3 protein: CASSPPPGFQETQYF
clone size: few; D gene: TRBD2; J gene: TRBJ2-3; V gene: TRBV5-4; CDR3 DNA: TGTGCCAGCAGCTTTTTGACTAGCGGGAGGGATACGCAGTATTTT; CDR3 protein: CASSFLTSGRDTQYF
clone size: many; D gene: .; J gene: TRBJ1-2; V gene: TRBV7-8; CDR3 DNA: TGTGCCAGCAGCTTAGCGGGGATCCTGCCGGACTATGGCTACACCTTC; CDR3 protein: CASSLAGILPDYGYTF
clone size: many; D gene: TRBD1; J gene: TRBJ2-2; V gene: TRBV27; CDR3 DNA: TGTGCCAGCAGTTACGGGACAGGGCCCACCGGGGAGCTGTTTTTT; CDR3 protein: CASSYGTGPTGELFF
clone size: few; D gene: TRBD2; J gene: TRBJ2-7; V gene: TRBV3-1; CDR3 DNA: TGTGCCAGCAGCCGTAGCGGGAGTGTTGACGAGCAGTACTTC; CDR3 protein: CASSRSGSVDEQYF
clone size: few; D gene: .; J gene: TRBJ2-5; V gene: TRBV12-3/TRBV12-4; CDR3 DNA: TGTGCCAGCAGTTTAATGGGGTTCCAAGAGACCCAGTACTTC; CDR3 protein: CASSLMGFQETQYF
clone size: .; D gene: TRBD1; J gene: TRBJ2-7; V gene: TRBV12-3/TRBV12-4; CDR3 DNA: TGTGCCAGCAGTGGGGACAGCTCCTACGGGCAGTACTTC; CDR3 protein: CASSGDSSYGQYF
clone size: many; D gene: TRBD2; J gene: TRBJ2-1; V gene: TRBV20-1; CDR3 DNA: TGCAGCGTAGCGGGAGGAAAGGCCTACAATGAGCAGTTCTTC; CDR3 protein: CSVAGGKAYNEQFF
clone size: many; D gene: .; J gene: TRBJ1-5; V gene: TRBV27; CDR3 DNA: TGTGCCAGCAGTTTATTAGGCGGGAAGCCCCAGCATTTT; CDR3 protein: CASSLLGGKPQHF
clone size: many; D gene: TRBD1; J gene: TRBJ1-4; V gene: TRBV12-3/TRBV12-4; CDR3 DNA: TGTGCCAGCAGTTCCTTCAGGGGGCTTCAGGAAAAACTGTTTTTT; CDR3 protein: CASSSFRGLQEKLFF
clone size: many; D gene: .; J gene: TRBJ2-7; V gene: TRBV25-1; CDR3 DNA: TGTGCCAGCAGTCAACCCCCTAACGAGCAGTACTTC; CDR3 protein: CASSQPPNEQYF
clone size: few; D gene: .; J gene: TRBJ2-7; V gene: TRBV7-8; CDR3 DNA: TGTGCCAGCAGCTTGGAAGACCAGGGGGGGCTCGAGCAGTACTTC; CDR3 protein: CASSLEDQGGLEQYF
clone size: .; D gene: .; J gene: TRBJ1-1; V gene: TRBV5-6; CDR3 DNA: TGTGCCAGCAGCTTATTGGCGGCCAAAGGAAAGGGGGCTTTCTTT; CDR3 protein: CASSLLAAKGKGAFF
clone size: .; D gene: .; J gene: TRBJ2-5; V gene: TRBV29-1; CDR3 DNA: TGCAGCGTTCGTGACCAAGAGACCCAGTACTTC; CDR3 protein: CSVRDQETQYF
clone size: many; D gene: .; J gene: TRBJ2-3; V gene: TRBV5-1; CDR3 DNA: TGCGCCAGCAGGGTCGAGCAGAAGACAGATACGCAGTATTTT; CDR3 protein: CASRVEQKTDTQYF
clone size: .; D gene: TRBD2; J gene: TRBJ2-1; V gene: TRBV27; CDR3 DNA: TGTGCCAGCAGTTTCTCCTCGGGACTAGCTTACAATGAGCAGTTCTTC; CDR3 protein: CASSFSSGLAYNEQFF
clone size: .; D gene: .; J gene: TRBJ1-1; V gene: TRBV25-1; CDR3 DNA: TGTGCCAGCAGTGAAATGGGGAACACTGAAGCTTTCTTT; CDR3 protein: CASSEMGNTEAFF
clone size: few; D gene: .; J gene: TRBJ1-5; V gene: TRBV6-1; CDR3 DNA: TGTGCCAGCAGTGAAGGGGCGGTCCGGGGCAATCAGCCCCAGCATTTT; CDR3 protein: CASSEGAVRGNQPQHF
clone size: many; D gene: .; J gene: TRBJ2-7; V gene: TRBV3-1; CDR3 DNA: TGTGCCAGCAGCCAGCTTGGACCTGTCGGGCAGTACTTC; CDR3 protein: CASSQLGPVGQYF
clone size: many; D gene: .; J gene: TRBJ2-7; V gene: TRBV6-5; CDR3 DNA: TGTGCCAGTGGCAGCTCCTACGAGCAGTACTTC; CDR3 protein: CASGSSYEQYF
clone size: few; D gene: .; J gene: TRBJ2-5; V gene: TRBV7-2; CDR3 DNA: TGTGCCAGCAGCTTAGCGCAGTCGAGGGGGCAAGAGACCCAGTACTTC; CDR3 protein: CASSLAQSRGQETQYF
clone size: .; D gene: .; J gene: TRBJ2-1; V gene: TRBV28; CDR3 DNA: TGTGCCAGCAGTTCTTTAACGGGGGGCGACAATGAGCAGTTCTTC; CDR3 protein: CASSSLTGGDNEQFF
clone size: many; D gene: TRBD1; J gene: TRBJ2-1; V gene: TRBV7-2; CDR3 DNA: TGTGCCAGCAGCTTAGTGGACAGGGGGTCCTACAATGAGCAGTTCTTC; CDR3 protein: CASSLVDRGSYNEQFF
clone size: few; D gene: .; J gene: TRBJ2-1; V gene: TRBV20-1; CDR3 DNA: TGCAGTGCTAGAGGACAGAGCGGGTCCTCCTACAATGAGCAGTTCTTC; CDR3 protein: CSARGQSGSSYNEQFF
clone size: few; D gene: TRBD2; J gene: TRBJ2-1; V gene: TRBV7-8; CDR3 DNA: TGTGCCAGCAGAACTAGCGACTCCTACAATGAGCAGTTCTTC; CDR3 protein: CASRTSDSYNEQFF
clone size: .; D gene: .; J gene: TRBJ2-5; V gene: TRBV12-3/TRBV12-4; CDR3 DNA: TGTGCCAGCAGTCCACGGACGCTTACGGGGGAGACCCAGTACTTC; CDR3 protein: CASSPRTLTGETQYF
clone size: .; D gene: .; J gene: TRBJ2-5; V gene: TRBV9; CDR3 DNA: TGTGCCAGCAGCGTAGCTACAATAGAGACCCAGTACTTC; CDR3 protein: CASSVATIETQYF
clone size: .; D gene: TRBD1; J gene: TRBJ2-1; V gene: TRBV6-5; CDR3 DNA: TGTGCCAGCAGTTTCGGACAGGGGAAGCAGTTCTTC; CDR3 protein: CASSFGQGKQFF